This T cell receptor beta chain was identified during a study of shared clonotypes between healthy human individuals. The wider study: The donor pool was made up of a couple of women and three men aged 18 to 49. General observations from the study: Naive CD4 clonotypes overlapped across a few donors at around 5%.

Notes on this clone: The antigen is not known.

TCRdb's table, derived via immunoSEQ multiplex PCR, lists solely in-frame clones and lacks some. Of roughly 1,800,000 clones in the sample, about 95% are singletons; the top ten hold more than 0.95%. Germline V lookup: CDR1 ENHRY, CDR2 SYGVKD. Trimming removed 10 bases from V and 4 bases from J, with 14 bases in between. This CDR3 is 13 amino acids long. The naive CD8 fraction comprised CD45RO-negative cells positively selected for CCR7 and excluded terminally differentiated effector memory CD45RA+ cells. The chain is built from TRBV10-3 and TRBJ2-1, with D perhaps matching TRBD2 (5 bases). This receptor was identified in a man younger than 35 in good health. Sequenced input: naive CD8+ T cells sorted from blood. The CDR3 is CANQAERYNEQFF. As DNA, the CDR3 is TGTGCCAACCAAGCGGAGCGATACAATGAGCAGTTCTTC.